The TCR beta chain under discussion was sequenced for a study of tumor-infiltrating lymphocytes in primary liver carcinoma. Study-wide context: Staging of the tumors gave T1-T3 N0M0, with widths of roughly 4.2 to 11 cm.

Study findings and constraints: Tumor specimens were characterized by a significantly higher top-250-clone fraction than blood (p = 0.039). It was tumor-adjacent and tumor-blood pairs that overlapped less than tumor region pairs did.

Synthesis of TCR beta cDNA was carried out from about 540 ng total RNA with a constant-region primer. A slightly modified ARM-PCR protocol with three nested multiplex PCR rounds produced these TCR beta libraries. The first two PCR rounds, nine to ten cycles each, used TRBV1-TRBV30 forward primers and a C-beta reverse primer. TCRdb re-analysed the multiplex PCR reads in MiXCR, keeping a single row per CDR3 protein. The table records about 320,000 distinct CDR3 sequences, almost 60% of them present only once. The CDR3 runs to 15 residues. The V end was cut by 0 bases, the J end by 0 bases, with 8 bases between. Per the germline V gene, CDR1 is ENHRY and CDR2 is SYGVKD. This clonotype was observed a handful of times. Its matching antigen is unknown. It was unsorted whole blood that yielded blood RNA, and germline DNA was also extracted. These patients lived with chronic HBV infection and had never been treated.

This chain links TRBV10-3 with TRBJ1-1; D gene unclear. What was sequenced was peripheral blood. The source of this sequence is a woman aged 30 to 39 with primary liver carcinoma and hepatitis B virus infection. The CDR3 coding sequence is TGTGCCATCAGTGAGTCAGGAATGCTGAACACTGAAGCTTTCTTT. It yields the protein CAISESGMLNTEAFF.